This record concerns one T cell receptor (beta chain) sequence. Its antigen is undetermined. As for time point: week 23, last vaccination. In every dose of vaccine, 300 ug of mutant IDH1 20-mer peptide was given alongside topical imiquimod. Those who donated had recent WHO grade 3 or 4 IDH1-mutant, ATRX-lost astrocytomas. This sample is drawn from a study of a mutant IDH1 vaccine in newly diagnosed glioma. Study-level background: Following radiotherapy alone, or alongside temozolomide cycles, vaccination was started after an interval of 4-6 weeks. There were approximately 60% males and 37.5% females among treated patients, whose mean age was about 41 years. General study findings and limits: Pseudoprogression appeared independent of alterations in top peripheral clonotypes.

Produced via immunoSEQ multiplex PCR; TCRdb's table is partial and in-frame only. The data show tens of thousands of clones, about 91% seen once. The CDR3 runs to 16 residues. Trimming cost V 5 bases and J 0 bases; bases outside gene matches: 6. In germline, CDR1 is MRHNA, CDR2 SNTAGT. The source material was PBMCs, sampled from a glioma patient whose treatment included an IDH1 peptide vaccine. The chain couples TRBV6-4 to TRBJ2-2; 7 bases agree with TRBD1. This receptor was obtained from a man aged 50-59 years with glioma. CDR3 sequence: CASSSQGNANTGELFF. The CDR3 nucleotides are TGTGCCAGCAGTTCACAGGGGAATGCGAACACCGGGGAGCTGTTTTTT.